The clone carrying this TCR beta chain was recorded only once. Its antigen is as yet unknown. The record originates from a study of OX40 agonist ivuxolimab in advanced cancers. Study-level information: Of the participants, approximately 36% had some prior anti-PD-1, anti-PD-L1 or anti-CTLA-4 therapy, which was allowed. Three dose-escalation patients had partial responses: one with hepatocellular carcinoma and two with cutaneous melanoma. Broader study findings: Researchers report that CD8+ T cells had, on average, more expanded clones than CD4+.

Any history of autoimmune disease or systemic immunosuppression disqualified patients. Germline CDR1 and CDR2: LGHNA and YNFKEQ. CDR3 size: 13 residues. The V and J ends lost 1 base and 6 bases respectively, with 9 bases between them. Clones were read by immunoSEQ multiplex PCR, and TCRdb kept only the in-frame ones, dropping some. The sample consists of fewer than 85,000 clones, 65% to 85% of them appearing once. This sequence joins TRBV4-2 and TRBJ1-2, with TRBD1 as a possible D gene (6 bases). This clonotype was sampled from an adult with an advanced solid tumor such as melanoma, head and neck, liver or kidney cancer. The sample was CD4+ or CD8+ T cells sorted from blood, taken in a trial of the OX40 agonist ivuxolimab. The CDR3 DNA follows: TGTGCCAGCAGCCAAGTTAAGGGGGATGGCTACACCTTC. As protein: CASSQVKGDGYTF.